This TCR beta chain was profiled in a study of T cells in Graves' hyperthyroidism and ophthalmopathy. Graves' hyperthyroidism was deemed stable absent ophthalmopathy progression within 18 months. Using roughly 9.4 ml of fresh peripheral blood, PBMCs were prepared. RNA transcripts were the template for amplifying TCR beta CDR3 regions. RT-PCR in the first round (using the HTBI primer set) targeted the TCR CDR3. TCRdb reanalysed the multiplex PCR reads using MiXCR and keeps one entry per CDR3 protein. The sample includes about 360,000 distinct CDR3 sequences, roughly 13% seen only once; the top ten take less than 10%. This clonotype was counted ten times or more. The CDR3 spans 16 residues. With 6 bases removed from V and 3 bases from J, the gap between germline ends came to 18 bases. The germline V gene encodes CDR1 MDHEN and CDR2 SYDVKM.

The clonotype was recovered from a woman aged 18-29 years with Graves' hyperthyroidism. Sequenced sample: blood. This chain connects TRBV28 to TRBJ1-5; D possibly corresponds to TRBD1 (5 bases). This chain's CDR3 is CASSRSRGSANQPQHF. The CDR3 DNA reads as TGTGCCAGCAGCCGCTCCCGGGGGAGCGCCAATCAGCCCCAGCATTTT.